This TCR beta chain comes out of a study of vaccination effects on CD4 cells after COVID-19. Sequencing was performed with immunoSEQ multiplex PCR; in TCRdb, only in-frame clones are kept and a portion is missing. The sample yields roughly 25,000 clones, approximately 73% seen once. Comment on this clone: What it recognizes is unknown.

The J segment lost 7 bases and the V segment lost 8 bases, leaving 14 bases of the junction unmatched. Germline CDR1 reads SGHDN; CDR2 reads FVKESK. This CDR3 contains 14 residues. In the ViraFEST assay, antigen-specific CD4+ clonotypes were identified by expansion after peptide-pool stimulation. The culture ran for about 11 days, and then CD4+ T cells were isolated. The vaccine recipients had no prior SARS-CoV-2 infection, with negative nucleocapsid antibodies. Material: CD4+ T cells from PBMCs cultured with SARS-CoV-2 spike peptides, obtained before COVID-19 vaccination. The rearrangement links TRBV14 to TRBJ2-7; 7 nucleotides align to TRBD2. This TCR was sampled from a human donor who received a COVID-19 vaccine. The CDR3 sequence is CASSRGFPLREQYF. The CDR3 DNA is TGTGCCAGCTCGCGGGGGTTTCCCCTACGTGAGCAGTACTTC.